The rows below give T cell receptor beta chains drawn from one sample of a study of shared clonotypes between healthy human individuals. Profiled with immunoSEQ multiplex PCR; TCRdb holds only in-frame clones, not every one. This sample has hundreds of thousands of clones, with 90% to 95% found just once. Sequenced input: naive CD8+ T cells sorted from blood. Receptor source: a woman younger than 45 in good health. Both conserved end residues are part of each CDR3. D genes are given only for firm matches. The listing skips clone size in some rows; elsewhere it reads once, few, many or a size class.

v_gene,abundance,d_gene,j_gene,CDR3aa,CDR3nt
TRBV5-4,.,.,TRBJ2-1,CASIKGGGRIDEQFF,TGTGCCAGCATCAAGGGGGGCGGGAGAATCGATGAGCAGTTCTTC
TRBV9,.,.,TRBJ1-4,CASSSGRSSNEKLFF,TGTGCCAGCAGCTCAGGACGGTCATCTAATGAAAAACTGTTTTTT
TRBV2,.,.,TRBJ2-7,CASKGGNPYEQYF,TGTGCCAGCAAAGGTGGCAACCCCTACGAGCAGTACTTC
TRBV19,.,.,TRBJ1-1,CASKQGGFTEAFF,TGTGCCAGTAAACAGGGTGGTTTCACTGAAGCTTTCTTT
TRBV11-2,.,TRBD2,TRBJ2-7,CASSSLAGGYEQYF,TGTGCCAGCAGCTCTCTAGCGGGGGGCTACGAGCAGTACTTC
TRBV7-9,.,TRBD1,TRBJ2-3,CASSHLDRADDTQYF,TGTGCCAGCAGCCACCTCGACAGGGCGGATGATACGCAGTATTTT
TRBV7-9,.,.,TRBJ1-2,CASSFSGTFGYTF,TGTGCCAGCAGCTTCTCCGGGACATTTGGCTACACCTTC
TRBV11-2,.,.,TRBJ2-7,CASSPSSYEQYF,TGTGCCAGCAGCCCGAGCTCCTACGAGCAGTACTTC
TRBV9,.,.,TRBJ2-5,CASSVAGVPQETQYF,TGTGCCAGCAGCGTAGCGGGAGTTCCCCAAGAGACCCAGTACTTC
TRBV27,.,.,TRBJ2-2,CASIGVTGELFF,TGTGCCAGCATAGGGGTAACCGGGGAGCTGTTTTTT
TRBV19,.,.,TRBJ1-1,CASAPRSQGTEAFF,TGTGCCAGCGCCCCCAGGAGTCAAGGCACTGAAGCTTTCTTT
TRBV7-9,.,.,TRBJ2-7,CASSQSSYEQYF,TGTGCCAGCAGCCAGAGCTCCTACGAGCAGTACTTC
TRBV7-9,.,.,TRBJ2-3,CASSYLDTQYF,TGTGCCAGCAGCTACCTAGATACGCAGTATTTT
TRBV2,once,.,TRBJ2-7,CASNSGLRANF,TGTGCCAGCAACAGCGGGTTACGAGCAAACTTC
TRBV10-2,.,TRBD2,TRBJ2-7,CASTGLAGSYEQYF,TGCGCCAGCACGGGGCTAGCGGGTTCCTACGAGCAGTACTTC
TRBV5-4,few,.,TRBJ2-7,CASSNPGEQYF,TGTGCCAGCAGCAATCCCGGCGAGCAGTACTTC
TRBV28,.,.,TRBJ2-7,CASSFWRSYEQYF,TGTGCCAGCAGTTTCTGGCGGTCCTACGAGCAGTACTTC
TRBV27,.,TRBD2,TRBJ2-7,CASSPGTSGNYEQYF,TGTGCCAGCAGTCCCGGGACTAGCGGGAACTACGAGCAGTACTTC
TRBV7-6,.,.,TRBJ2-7,CASSLSGLFSYEQYF,TGTGCCAGCAGCCTTAGCGGACTCTTCTCCTACGAGCAGTACTTC
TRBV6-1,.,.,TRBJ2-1,CASRWNEQFF,TGTGCCAGTCGGTGGAATGAGCAGTTCTTC
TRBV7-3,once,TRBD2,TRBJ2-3,CASSLRGLAGGRDTQYF,TGTGCCAGCAGCTTAAGGGGACTAGCGGGAGGAAGAGATACGCAGTATTTT
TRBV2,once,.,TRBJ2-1,CASSVLAPEQFF,TGTGCCAGCAGTGTCCTAGCCCCTGAGCAGTTCTTC
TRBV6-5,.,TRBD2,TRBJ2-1,CASQTSVMSNEQFF,TGTGCCAGCCAAACTAGCGTTATGAGCAATGAGCAGTTCTTC
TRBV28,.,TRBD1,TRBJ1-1,CASRRYRGRTEAFF,TGTGCCAGCAGGCGTTACAGGGGGCGGACTGAAGCTTTCTTT
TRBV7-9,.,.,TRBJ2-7,CASSLEATYEQYF,TGTGCCAGCAGCTTAGAGGCTACCTACGAGCAGTACTTC
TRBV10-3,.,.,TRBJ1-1,CAISDPGPAGEAFF,TGTGCCATCAGTGATCCCGGGCCCGCTGGTGAAGCTTTCTTT
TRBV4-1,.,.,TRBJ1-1,CASSQVIDSEAFF,TGCGCCAGCAGCCAAGTTATAGACAGTGAAGCTTTCTTT
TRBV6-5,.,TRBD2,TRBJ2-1,CASSYSPGGGNEQFF,TGTGCCAGCAGTTACTCTCCGGGAGGTGGAAATGAGCAGTTCTTC
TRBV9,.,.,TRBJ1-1,CASSSSGYTEAFF,TGTGCCAGCAGCAGTTCAGGCTACACTGAAGCTTTCTTT
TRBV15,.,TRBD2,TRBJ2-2,CATSASGNTGELFF,TGTGCCACCAGCGCTAGCGGGAACACCGGGGAGCTGTTTTTT
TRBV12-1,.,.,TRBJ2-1,CASSLAGQGNEQFF,TGTGCCAGCAGCTTAGCGGGACAGGGGAATGAGCAGTTCTTC
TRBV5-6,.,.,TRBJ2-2,CASTIRDKNTGELFF,TGTGCCAGCACCATCCGGGACAAGAACACCGGGGAGCTGTTTTTT
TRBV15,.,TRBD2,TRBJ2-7,CATSSSGSGLADEQYF,TGTGCCACCAGTTCGAGCGGGAGTGGGTTAGCCGACGAGCAGTACTTC
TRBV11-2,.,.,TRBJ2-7,CASSRGGYEQYF,TGTGCCAGCAGCAGAGGCGGATACGAGCAGTACTTC
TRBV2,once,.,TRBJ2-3,CASSAGTTSTDTQYF,TGTGCCAGCAGTGCGGGCACCACTAGCACAGATACGCAGTATTTT
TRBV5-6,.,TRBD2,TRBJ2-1,CASSLWVAGVDEQFF,TGTGCCAGCAGCTTGTGGGTAGCGGGAGTCGATGAGCAGTTCTTC
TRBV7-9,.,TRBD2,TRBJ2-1,CASSRGTSGIYNEQFF,TGTGCCAGCAGCCGGGGGACTAGCGGGATCTACAATGAGCAGTTCTTC
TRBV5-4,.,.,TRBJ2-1,CASSLALQRSYNEQFF,TGTGCCAGCAGCTTGGCTTTACAGCGCTCCTACAATGAGCAGTTCTTC
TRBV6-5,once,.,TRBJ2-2,CASSYTTGELFF,TGTGCCAGCAGTTATACGACCGGGGAGCTGTTTTTT
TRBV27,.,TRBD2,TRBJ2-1,CASRPLAGGPASYNEQFF,TGTGCCAGCAGACCTCTAGCGGGAGGCCCTGCCTCCTACAATGAGCAGTTCTTC
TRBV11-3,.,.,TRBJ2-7,CASSLEGNYEQYF,TGTGCCAGCAGCTTAGAGGGGAACTACGAGCAGTACTTC
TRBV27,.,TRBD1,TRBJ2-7,CASCILGTGTYEQYF,TGTGCCAGCTGCATTCTCGGGACAGGGACCTACGAGCAGTACTTC
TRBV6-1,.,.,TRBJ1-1,CASTLGNTEAFF,TGTGCCAGCACATTGGGGAACACTGAAGCTTTCTTT
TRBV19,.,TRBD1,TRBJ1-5,CASSVGTGSVQPQHF,TGTGCCAGTAGTGTGGGGACAGGCAGCGTTCAGCCCCAGCATTTT
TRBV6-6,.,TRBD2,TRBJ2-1,CASSLAGEAYNEQFF,TGTGCCAGCAGTTTAGCGGGAGAAGCCTACAATGAGCAGTTCTTC
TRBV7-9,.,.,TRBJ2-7,CASSSGWPHEQYF,TGTGCCAGCAGCTCGGGGTGGCCACACGAGCAGTACTTC
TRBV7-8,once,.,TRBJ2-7,CASSSTGHEQYF,TGTGCCAGCAGCTCCACGGGACACGAGCAGTACTTC
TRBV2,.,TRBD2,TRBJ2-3,CASRTGLAGGLITDTQYF,TGTGCCAGCAGAACGGGACTAGCGGGAGGACTGATCACAGATACGCAGTATTTT
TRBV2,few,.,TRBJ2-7,CASSEGTYEQYF,TGTGCCAGCAGTGAAGGGACTTACGAGCAGTACTTC
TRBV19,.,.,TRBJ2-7,CASGQGGSYEQYF,TGTGCCAGCGGGCAGGGGGGCTCCTACGAGCAGTACTTC
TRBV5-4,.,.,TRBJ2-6,CASSFQGGDSGANVLTF,TGTGCCAGCAGCTTCCAGGGGGGCGACTCTGGGGCCAACGTCCTGACTTTC
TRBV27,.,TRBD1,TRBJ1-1,CASSLRQGEAFF,TGTGCCAGCAGTCTTCGACAGGGGGAAGCTTTCTTT
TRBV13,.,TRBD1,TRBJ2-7,CASSPGQVTYEQYF,TGTGCCAGCAGCCCTGGACAGGTTACCTACGAGCAGTACTTC
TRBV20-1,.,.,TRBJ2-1,CSAYLAREQFF,TGCAGTGCGTATCTAGCCCGCGAGCAGTTCTTC
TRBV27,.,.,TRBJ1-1,CASSLVWGSEAFF,TGTGCCAGCAGTTTGGTTTGGGGTTCTGAAGCTTTCTTT